This record concerns one T cell receptor (beta chain) sequence. This record comes from a study of blood T cell repertoires in COVID-19. For the study at large: Some COVID-19 samples were acute and others convalescent; all came from the United States, Italy and Spain. Sample material is recorded as cDNA or gDNA derived from T cells, B-cell-depleted T cells, or PBMCs.

Cohort assignment relied on participant-reported clinical history. The recovered donors of Cohort 3 showed two negative PCRs, clearance, or symptom resolution. Generated by immunoSEQ multiplex PCR, the TCRdb table keeps only in-frame clones and is missing some. The sample has about 160,000 clones; under 90% are singletons. The source material was PBMCs or T cells enriched from blood (not recorded which). The sequence came from a man aged 55 to 70 who had recovered from COVID-19.

The DNA for the CDR3 is TGCGCCAGCAGCTCCCCGACAGGATTGAACACTGAAGCTTTCTTT. Translated: CASSSPTGLNTEAFF. The gene calls are TRBV5-1 and TRBJ1-1, with D perhaps matching TRBD1 (6 bases). The CDR3 is made up of 15 amino acids. Looked up from germline, CDR1 is SGHRS and CDR2 is YFSETQ. V lost 3 bases and J 0 bases, leaving 12 bases between the germline ends.